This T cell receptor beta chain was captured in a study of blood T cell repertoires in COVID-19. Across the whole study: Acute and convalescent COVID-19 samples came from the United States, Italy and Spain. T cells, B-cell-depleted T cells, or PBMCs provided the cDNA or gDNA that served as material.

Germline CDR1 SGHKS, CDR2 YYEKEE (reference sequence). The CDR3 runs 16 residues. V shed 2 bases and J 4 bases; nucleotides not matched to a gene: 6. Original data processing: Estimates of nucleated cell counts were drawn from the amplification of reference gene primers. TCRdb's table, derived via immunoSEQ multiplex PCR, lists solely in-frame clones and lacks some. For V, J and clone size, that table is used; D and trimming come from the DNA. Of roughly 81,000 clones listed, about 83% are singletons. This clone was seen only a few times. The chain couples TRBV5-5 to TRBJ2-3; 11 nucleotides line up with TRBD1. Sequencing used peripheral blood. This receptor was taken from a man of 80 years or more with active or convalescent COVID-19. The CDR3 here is CASSLPGTGGSDTQYF. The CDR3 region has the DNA TGTGCCAGCAGCTTACCCGGGACAGGGGGATCAGATACGCAGTATTTT. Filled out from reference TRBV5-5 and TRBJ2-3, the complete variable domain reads DAGVTQSPTHLIKTRGQQVTLRCSPISGHKSVSWYQQVLGQGPQFIFQYYEKEERGRGNFPDRFSARQFPNYSSELNVNALLLGDSALYLCASSLPGTGGSDTQYFGPGTRLTVL.